The next 8 T cell receptor beta chains were all read from a single sample in a study of Ad26.COV2.S vaccination and SARS-CoV-2 variants. Clones were sequenced by immunoSEQ multiplex PCR, and TCRdb holds only the in-frame ones, with some missing. The sample shows around 450,000 clones, approximately 88% of them seen only once. Treatment in this sample: around 19 received Ad26.COV2.S at low or high dose, single or two shots; 5 received placebo; per-sample allocation not given. Sample collection was performed on day 63 after the first vaccine or placebo injection. The source material was peripheral blood, sampled in a trial of Ad26.COV2.S vaccine versus placebo. The receptors stem from a person between 18 and 65 years old who received the Ad26.COV2.S COVID-19 vaccine or a placebo.

This chain uses TRBV27 with TRBJ2-7, with D possibly matching TRBD1 (5 bases). The V end was cut by 4 bases, the J end by 5 bases, with 24 bases between. The CDR3 totals 17 residues. Germline CDR1 is MNHEY and CDR2 is SMNVEV (reference sequence). The CDR3 loop reads CASSSLPFRASLDEQYF. CDR3 in DNA: TGTGCCAGCAGTTCCCTCCCCTTCAGGGCCTCGTTAGACGAGCAGTACTTC.

This chain uses TRBV19 with TRBJ1-2, with unresolved D. The germline V gene encodes CDR1 LNHDA and CDR2 SQIVND (reference sequence). This CDR3 spans 14 amino acids. Trimming left V 4 bases short and J 4 bases short, with 13 bases between. The CDR3 protein is CASSTTAPSYGYTF. In DNA form, the CDR3 reads TGTGCCAGTAGTACGACCGCCCCCAGCTATGGCTACACCTTC. Using reference TRBV19 and TRBJ1-2 for the parts outside the CDR3, the full variable domain is DGGITQSPKYLFRKEGQNVTLSCEQNLNHDAMYWYRQDPGQGLRLIYYSQIVNDFQKGDIAEGYSVSREKKESFPLTVTSAQKNPTAFYLCASSTTAPSYGYTFGSGTRLTVV.

This chain links TRBV10-1 with TRBJ2-7; 7 nucleotides agree with TRBD1. J was trimmed by 5 bases and V by 3 bases; bases with no gene match: 4. The CDR3 sequence is 13 residues long. Germline lookup yields CDR1 WNHNN and CDR2 SYGVQD (reference sequence). CDR3 nucleotide sequence: TGCGCCAGCAGTGACCAGGGGGTCCACGAGCAGTACTTC. It specifies CASSDQGVHEQYF.

The chain is built from TRBV6-2 or TRBV6-3 and TRBJ2-5; TRBD1 aligns across 9 bases. The germline V gene has CDR1 MNHEY and CDR2 SVGEGT. The CDR3 is made up of 17 amino acids. The junction had 16 bases not matched to a gene; V was cut back by 6 bases and J by 5 bases. CDR3 in DNA: TGTGCCAGCAGCCAGACTCCGGGACAGGGTACGGCGGAGACCCAGTACTTC. As protein: CASSQTPGQGTAETQYF.

The V call is TRBV29-1, the J call TRBJ2-3, with 10 bases identical to TRBD2. Germline V gene data show CDR1 as SQVTM and CDR2 as ANQGSEA. The CDR3 covers 14 residues. J gave up 1 base and V 5 bases, and 3 bases lay outside the gene matches. CDR3 sequence: CSVTSGEGTDTQYF. The CDR3 DNA follows: TGCAGCGTTACTAGCGGGGAGGGCACAGATACGCAGTATTTT.

This clone has only a few counts. The same CDR3 is also encoded by other DNA sequences in this sample. This chain uses TRBV6-5 with TRBJ1-3; D uncertain. The CDR3 has 15 amino acids. Germline V gene data show CDR1 as MNHEY and CDR2 as SVGAGI. The V end was cut by 4 bases, the J end by 0 bases, with 10 bases between. The CDR3 region is CASSSDSFSGNTIYF. In DNA, the CDR3 is TGTGCCAGCAGTTCGGACTCCTTCTCTGGAAACACCATATATTTT.

This clone was detected only once. The J gene is TRBJ1-4, the V gene TRBV27, with a weak D call TRBD1 (5 bases). Trimming took off 3 bases at V and 8 bases at J, with 13 bases between the two ends. The CDR3 consists of 14 residues. Germline-derived CDR1 and CDR2 are MNHEY and SMNVEV (reference sequence). This CDR3 reads CASSLAGWSEKLFF. In DNA form, the CDR3 reads TGTGCCAGCAGTTTGGCAGGGTGGAGCGAAAAACTGTTTTTT.

This clone has only one observation. The CDR3 nucleotides read TGCAGTGCTAGTTCTAGCGGCGCCTACGAGCAGTACTTC. This gives the protein CSASSSGAYEQYF. The genes are TRBV20-1 and TRBJ2-7; the match to TRBD2 covers 7 bases. CDR1 is DFQATT, CDR2 SNEGSKA, per germline (reference sequence). This CDR3 contains 13 residues. V shed 3 bases, J shed 2 bases, and the junction held 4 bases outside the gene matches.